Listed below are T cell receptor beta chains from one sample, sequenced in a study of response to subunit inactivated influenza vaccine. TCRdb itself ran the RT-PCR reads through MiXCR, one entry per CDR3 protein. The sample yields 450,000 to 600,000 distinct CDR3 sequences, 7.5% to 8.5% seen once. The sample in question was PBMCs from blood, obtained 23 to 25 months after vaccination. The receptors derive from a man aged 50 to 69 who received an inactivated influenza vaccine. Both conserved end residues are part of each CDR3. D genes are given only for firm matches. For some rows the clone size is stated as once, few or many, or as a class when expanded; others skip it.

D: TRBD2
J: TRBJ2-1
size: many
V: TRBV11-1
DNA: TGTGCCAGCAGCTTATCGGGACTAAGCAATGAGCAGTTCTTC
CDR3: CASSLSGLSNEQFF

D: NA
J: TRBJ2-7
size: many
V: TRBV6-5
DNA: TGTGCCAGCAGTTACGTTTTCGAAGGGACCTACGAGCAGTACTTC
CDR3: CASSYVFEGTYEQYF

D: TRBD2
J: TRBJ2-3
size: many
V: TRBV10-3
DNA: TGTGCCATCAGTGATCGTCTGCTAGCGGTTGTTAGCACAGATACGCAGTATTTT
CDR3: CAISDRLLAVVSTDTQYF

D: NA
J: TRBJ2-1
size: NA
V: TRBV5-1
DNA: TGCGCCAGCAGCCCGGACAGTTTCTCCTACAATGAGCAGTTCTTC
CDR3: CASSPDSFSYNEQFF

D: NA
J: TRBJ2-7
size: few
V: TRBV20-1
DNA: TGCAGTACCCGTATTTGGGGGGCGCCCCAGTCCTACGAGCAGTACTTC
CDR3: CSTRIWGAPQSYEQYF

D: NA
J: TRBJ2-7
size: few
V: TRBV11-2
DNA: TGTGCCAGCAGCCGTAGTCCGGACAAATGGGGCTACGAGCAGTACTTC
CDR3: CASSRSPDKWGYEQYF

D: NA
J: TRBJ1-1
size: NA
V: TRBV3-1
DNA: TGTGCCAGCAGCCAAACCGGGACGGTGAACACTGAAGCTTTCTTT
CDR3: CASSQTGTVNTEAFF

D: NA
J: TRBJ1-5
size: few
V: TRBV28
DNA: TGTGCCAGCAGTGTACCTGGTAGCAATCAGCCCCAGCATTTT
CDR3: CASSVPGSNQPQHF

D: TRBD2
J: TRBJ2-7
size: few
V: TRBV6-2/TRBV6-3
DNA: TGTGCCAGCAGTAACCTAGCGGGAGTCTCCCACGAGCAGTACTTC
CDR3: CASSNLAGVSHEQYF

D: NA
J: TRBJ2-5
size: NA
V: TRBV7-2
DNA: TGTGCCAGCAGCTTATATTCTAGGAAGGACAAGACCCAGTACTTC
CDR3: CASSLYSRKDKTQYF

D: TRBD1
J: TRBJ2-7
size: many
V: TRBV28
DNA: TGTGCCAGCAGTTTATATCTAGGACAGGGGAGCGAGCAGTACTTC
CDR3: CASSLYLGQGSEQYF

D: TRBD2
J: TRBJ2-7
size: many
V: TRBV6-1
DNA: TGTGCCAGCAGGACTAGCGGGAGTTACGAGCAGTACTTC
CDR3: CASRTSGSYEQYF

D: TRBD1
J: TRBJ2-1
size: few
V: TRBV15
DNA: TGTGCCACCAGCAGAGCTCGCCGGACAGGGGCCAATGAGCAGTTCTTC
CDR3: CATSRARRTGANEQFF

D: NA
J: TRBJ2-5
size: NA
V: TRBV12-3/TRBV12-4
DNA: TGTGCCAGCAGTTTAGCTAGGGTCCAGTACCAAGAGACCCAGTACTTC
CDR3: CASSLARVQYQETQYF

D: NA
J: TRBJ2-2
size: NA
V: TRBV6-2/TRBV6-3
DNA: TGTGCCAGCAGTTACACGGGGGCAAACACCGGGGAGCTGTTTTTT
CDR3: CASSYTGANTGELFF

D: NA
J: TRBJ2-7
size: NA
V: TRBV5-4
DNA: TGTGCCAGCAGCTCCGCCATTGGAGCCTACGAGCAGTACTTC
CDR3: CASSSAIGAYEQYF

D: TRBD1
J: TRBJ1-4
size: many
V: TRBV4-2
DNA: TGTGCCAGCAGCTATGCGCAGGGGGCGCCTGATGAAAAACTGTTTTTT
CDR3: CASSYAQGAPDEKLFF

D: TRBD2
J: TRBJ2-7
size: few
V: TRBV6-2/TRBV6-3
DNA: TGTGCCAGCAGTTACCCTCTAGCGGGAGGCGGCTACGAGCAGTACTTC
CDR3: CASSYPLAGGGYEQYF

D: TRBD2
J: TRBJ2-7
size: few
V: TRBV29-1
DNA: TGCAGCGTTGTACATGGGACTAGCGGGAGACAAGGGCAGTACTTC
CDR3: CSVVHGTSGRQGQYF

D: NA
J: TRBJ1-1
size: many
V: TRBV28
DNA: TGTGCCAGCAGCCGTGACAGGGAAGCTTTCTTT
CDR3: CASSRDREAFF

D: NA
J: TRBJ1-6
size: few
V: TRBV20-1
DNA: TGCAGTGCTAGTCCCGGGACTAAGGTTTCACCCCTCCACTTT
CDR3: CSASPGTKVSPLHF

D: TRBD2
J: TRBJ2-1
size: NA
V: TRBV6-1
DNA: TGTGCCAGCAGACTAGCGGGACAGGATGAGCAGTTCTTC
CDR3: CASRLAGQDEQFF

D: TRBD2
J: TRBJ2-2
size: NA
V: TRBV12-3/TRBV12-4
DNA: TGTGCCAGCAGTTCGACTAGCGGGGGGCTGGGCACCGGGGAGCTGTTTTTT
CDR3: CASSSTSGGLGTGELFF

D: NA
J: TRBJ1-6
size: NA
V: TRBV5-1
DNA: TGCGCCAGCAGCTTGGAGCGGCAAGGAACAGGTTCACCCCTCCACTTT
CDR3: CASSLERQGTGSPLHF

D: TRBD1
J: TRBJ2-5
size: NA
V: TRBV6-2/TRBV6-3
DNA: TGTGCCAGCAATTACGGGACAGGAGGCCAAGAGACCCAGTACTTC
CDR3: CASNYGTGGQETQYF

D: NA
J: TRBJ1-2
size: NA
V: TRBV20-1
DNA: TGCAGTGCTAAGACAGACTCGTCAGGTGACTATGGCTACACCTTC
CDR3: CSAKTDSSGDYGYTF

D: NA
J: TRBJ2-3
size: few
V: TRBV9
DNA: TGTGCCAGCACCACTGCGAGGGCGGGAACAGATACGCAGTATTTT
CDR3: CASTTARAGTDTQYF

D: NA
J: TRBJ1-5
size: NA
V: TRBV12-3/TRBV12-4
DNA: TGTGCCAGCAGTTTAGGGGCGGGGGCCCAGCATTTT
CDR3: CASSLGAGAQHF

D: TRBD2
J: TRBJ2-2
size: few
V: TRBV5-1
DNA: TGCGCCGTAAAACCCACGGGAGGCCTCGACACCGGGGAGCTGTTTTTT
CDR3: CAVKPTGGLDTGELFF

D: TRBD1
J: TRBJ2-2
size: NA
V: TRBV5-4
DNA: TGTGCCAGCAGCTGGACAGGGAACACCGGGGAGCTGTTTTTT
CDR3: CASSWTGNTGELFF

D: NA
J: TRBJ1-2
size: many
V: TRBV29-1
DNA: TGCAGTGATGGGGGGGGCTACACCTTC
CDR3: CSDGGGYTF

D: TRBD1
J: TRBJ2-7
size: NA
V: TRBV5-1
DNA: TGCGCCAGCAGCTTCCGGGACAGTGCCTACGAGCAGTACTTC
CDR3: CASSFRDSAYEQYF

D: TRBD2
J: TRBJ2-3
size: NA
V: TRBV24-1
DNA: TGTGCCACCAGTGATGGGACTAGGAGGGATCCAGATACGCAGTATTTT
CDR3: CATSDGTRRDPDTQYF

D: TRBD2
J: TRBJ2-1
size: NA
V: TRBV20-1
DNA: TGCAGTGCCTCCGGGACTAGCGGAAACAATGAGCAGTTCTTC
CDR3: CSASGTSGNNEQFF

D: NA
J: TRBJ2-2
size: NA
V: TRBV24-1
DNA: TGTGCCACCAGTGGGTGGCAAGCGAACACCGGGGAGCTGTTTTTT
CDR3: CATSGWQANTGELFF

D: NA
J: TRBJ1-1
size: NA
V: TRBV20-1
DNA: TGCAGTGCTAGAAAGCGGAGGGACACTGAAGCTTTCTTT
CDR3: CSARKRRDTEAFF

D: NA
J: TRBJ2-1
size: many
V: TRBV9
DNA: TGTGCCAGCAGCGTAGGTGGCGGGGATACCTACAATGAGCAGTTCTTC
CDR3: CASSVGGGDTYNEQFF

D: NA
J: TRBJ2-3
size: many
V: TRBV25-1
DNA: TGTGCCAGCAGTCCGGGGGGCCCAGATACGCAGTATTTT
CDR3: CASSPGGPDTQYF